Listed below are T cell receptor beta chains from one sample, sequenced in a study of T cells in Graves' hyperthyroidism and ophthalmopathy. TCRdb fed the multiplex PCR reads into MiXCR, producing one record per CDR3 protein. Of more than 650,000 distinct CDR3 sequences listed, approximately 15% are singletons. The sample consisted of blood. The receptors shown here come from a woman under 30 with Graves' hyperthyroidism. Each CDR3 is given with its conserved first and last residue. D genes are given only for firm matches. The size field is filled for only some rows; it gives once, few, many or a size class.

D gene,J gene,V gene,clone size,CDR3 DNA,CDR3 protein
.,TRBJ1-6,TRBV30,few,TGTGCCTGGATGGGGGCCAGGGTGAATTCACCCCTCCACTTT,CAWMGARVNSPLHF
.,TRBJ2-1,TRBV7-2,many,TGTGCCAGCAGCTTAAAAATGGCTAGCCCCAATGAGCAGTTCTTC,CASSLKMASPNEQFF
TRBD2,TRBJ2-5,TRBV13,many,TGTGCCAGCAGCTTCCGTGGACTAGAAGAGACCCAGTACTTC,CASSFRGLEETQYF
TRBD2,TRBJ2-3,TRBV30,few,TGTGCCTGGACACTCTCTAGCGGGAGGTGGGATACGCAGTATTTT,CAWTLSSGRWDTQYF
.,TRBJ1-4,TRBV7-9,few,TGTGCCAGCAGCTTAGTACAGACAACTAATGAAAAACTGTTTTTT,CASSLVQTTNEKLFF
TRBD2,TRBJ2-7,TRBV4-1,few,TGCGCCAGCAGTCCAGAGCGGGGAAGGTCCTACGAGCAGTACTTC,CASSPERGRSYEQYF
.,TRBJ1-2,TRBV6-5,many,TGTGCCAGCAGTTACTCGAACAGCAACTATGGCTACACCTTC,CASSYSNSNYGYTF
.,TRBJ2-7,TRBV29-1,few,TGCAGCGTTGCGACCCAGGGCTACGAGCAGTACTTC,CSVATQGYEQYF
.,TRBJ1-5,TRBV13,few,TGTGCCAGCAGCTTAGGCCTGCGGGAGGGTCAGCCCCAGCATTTT,CASSLGLREGQPQHF
.,TRBJ2-7,TRBV30,few,TGTGCCTGGTCTCGGGGGCCGACTAGGGGGGGTTACGAGCAGTACTTC,CAWSRGPTRGGYEQYF
TRBD1,TRBJ1-2,TRBV30,many,TGTGCCTGGAGTGATAGACAGGGGATCAATGGCTACACCTTC,CAWSDRQGINGYTF
TRBD1,TRBJ2-5,TRBV7-9,.,TGTGCCAGCTGTCCGTGGCGACAGGGGGCGCAAGAGACCCAGTACTTC,CASCPWRQGAQETQYF
TRBD2,TRBJ2-7,TRBV4-1,.,TGCGCCAGCAGCCAAGTTTTAGGGGGGACTAGCGGGATCTACGAGCAGTACTTC,CASSQVLGGTSGIYEQYF
TRBD2,TRBJ2-3,TRBV7-3,few,TGTGCCAGCAGCTTAGCGGGAGGGAGAACAAGCACAGATACGCAGTATTTT,CASSLAGGRTSTDTQYF
TRBD2,TRBJ2-1,TRBV20-1,many,TGCAGTGCTATCATTCTAGCGGGAGGGCTCTCACGCTACAATGAGCAGTTCTTC,CSAIILAGGLSRYNEQFF
TRBD1,TRBJ1-2,TRBV2,many,TGTGCCAGTGGGACAGGGGAGTATGGCTACACCTTC,CASGTGEYGYTF
.,TRBJ2-3,TRBV29-1,many,TGCAGCGTTGCCCCCTTTCAAGGAAGGACAGATACGCAGTATTTT,CSVAPFQGRTDTQYF
TRBD2,TRBJ2-7,TRBV25-1,.,TGTGCCAGCAGCCTTCGACTCGGGACTAGCGGGACCTACGAGCAGTACTTC,CASSLRLGTSGTYEQYF
.,TRBJ2-6,TRBV7-2,.,TGTGCCAGCAGCTTATGGGGGCTAGATGCTGGGGCCAACGTCCTGACTTTC,CASSLWGLDAGANVLTF
.,TRBJ2-7,TRBV20-1,many,TGCAGTGCTAGGGGGTCCGGGACCTCGAACGAGCAGTACTTC,CSARGSGTSNEQYF
TRBD2,TRBJ2-3,TRBV7-2,many,TGTGCCAGCAGCTCCCGTGAAGCGGGGTGGGTAGATACGCAGTATTTT,CASSSREAGWVDTQYF
.,TRBJ2-1,TRBV29-1,.,TGCAGCGTTGAAGATAGTGGTACTGCCTACAATGAGCAGTTCTTC,CSVEDSGTAYNEQFF
.,TRBJ2-3,TRBV20-1,few,TGCAGTGCCTTGGGCCCCACAGATACGCAGTATTTT,CSALGPTDTQYF
.,TRBJ2-1,TRBV7-7,.,TGTGCTAGCAGTACAGGGGGGGAAAATGAGCAGTTCTTC,CASSTGGENEQFF
.,TRBJ1-4,TRBV30,many,TGTGCCTGGAGTGTACAACTAGGTTCAAATGAAAAACTGTTTTTT,CAWSVQLGSNEKLFF
.,TRBJ2-7,TRBV6-2/TRBV6-3,.,TGTGTCAGCAGTTACTCACGGGACATAGTCTACGAGCAGTACTTC,CVSSYSRDIVYEQYF
TRBD1,TRBJ1-1,TRBV2,many,TGTGCCAGCAGTGCCCTCTCTAGGGGACAGGGGGGGAGTGAAGCTTTCTTT,CASSALSRGQGGSEAFF
TRBD1,TRBJ1-2,TRBV30,many,TGTGCCTGGAGTGTGGGACAGGAGGGCTACACCTTC,CAWSVGQEGYTF
TRBD1,TRBJ2-5,TRBV15,many,TGTGCCACCAGCAGGGACAGGGGGCAAGAGACCCAGTACTTC,CATSRDRGQETQYF
.,TRBJ2-7,TRBV20-1,many,TGCAGTGCTAGAGACGGACTCCGCTACGAGCAGTACTTC,CSARDGLRYEQYF
.,TRBJ1-5,TRBV2,many,TGTGCCAGCAGTGAAGGAAAAAAGGGCAGTATCAGCAATCAGCCCCAGCATTTT,CASSEGKKGSISNQPQHF
.,TRBJ2-5,TRBV2,many,TGTGCCAGCAGTGGAGCGCGAGCGGAGACCCAGTACTTC,CASSGARAETQYF
.,TRBJ2-3,TRBV11-3,many,TGTGCCAGCAGCTTAATGGCAGATACGCAGTATTTT,CASSLMADTQYF
.,TRBJ2-7,TRBV2,many,TGTGCCAGCAGGGACGTTTGGGTAAGCGAGCAGTACTTC,CASRDVWVSEQYF
TRBD1,TRBJ1-4,TRBV7-9,few,TGTGCCAGCAGCACCCCAACCGGGACAGTAATCACTAATGAAAAACTGTTTTTT,CASSTPTGTVITNEKLFF
.,TRBJ1-1,TRBV6-2/TRBV6-3,few,TGTGCCAGCAGTTACTTAAATTTGAACACTGAAGCTTTCTTT,CASSYLNLNTEAFF
TRBD2,TRBJ2-5,TRBV27,many,TGTGCCAGCAGTTATTGGCGGGGGGAGACCCAGTACTTC,CASSYWRGETQYF
.,TRBJ2-5,TRBV11-2,many,TGTGCCAGCAGCTTAAGAGGGGACGGGGAGACCCAGTACTTC,CASSLRGDGETQYF
.,TRBJ2-5,TRBV7-2,many,TGTGCCAGCAGCAGCCGGGACGAGAGAGAGACCCAGTACTTC,CASSSRDERETQYF
.,TRBJ2-3,TRBV13,few,TGTGCCAGCAGCTTAGTTTCTTCAGGGTCAGATACGCAGTATTTT,CASSLVSSGSDTQYF